This TCR beta chain was profiled in a study of T cells after yellow fever vaccination (dated by TCRdb to about 2019). The study in broad terms: The SMART-Seq v4 Ultra Low Input RNA kit was used to prepare libraries from fractions with low cell numbers. Two healthy male donors, one aged 18 to 30 and one aged 30 to 39 years, made up the cohort. To track T-cell clones before and after primary and booster YFV17D yellow fever vaccination, bulk TCR alpha and beta repertoires were sequenced longitudinally. Bulk PBMC replicates and cell subsets were isolated from blood drawn at multiple timepoints before and after both primary and secondary immunization.

TCR cDNA was synthesized by 5'RACE template switching, which introduced a universal primer site and unique molecular identifiers. cDNA synthesis was primed from both the TCR alpha and TCR beta constant segments. Libraries were amplified in two PCR steps, with sample barcodes and sequencing adapters added in the second step. Libraries were sequenced on Illumina HiSeq 2500 (2x100 bp) or NovaSeq (2x150 bp). On the study's bioinformatics: Demultiplexing of reads and collapsing into UMI consensus sequences were performed with MIGEC, and V(D)J alignment was carried out with MiXCR. Clonotypes responding to the vaccine were identified with edgeR on replicate PBMC samples, with the criteria of FDR below 0.01 and a log2 fold change above 5 up to day 15. CD4 or CD8 identity was assigned to each bulk clonotype according to whether the clonotype was present at higher abundance in the sequenced CD4 repertoire or the sequenced CD8 repertoire. TCRdb reprocessing: public reads trimmed at Q25 with fastp, clones called with MiXCR, in-frame beta chains kept. Here each entry gathers all rows of one CDR3 protein and keeps the most common genes and DNA. V and J calls and clone size were set by TCRdb, not the authors. Across this sample there are approximately 580,000 distinct CDR3 sequences, with roughly a sixth seen only once. The ten largest clones capture roughly 17% of the sample.

Broad study findings and their caveats: A small share of clonotypes occurred in both CD4 and CD8 compartments, likely arising from convergent recombination. Only a couple of donors were included in the study, so the extent to which the findings can be generalized is limited. The secondary T-cell response was weaker than the primary response but faster, peaking on day 5 instead of day 15. Because abundant contaminating clonotypes from the bulk population could be contained in FACS-sorted repertoires, computational filtering was required. After the booster, most of the clones that had expanded following primary vaccination were detected again (roughly 97% of CD4 and roughly 90% of CD8), which suggests that memory was broadly maintained.

V is cut by 1 base and J by 0 bases, and the space between the germline ends is 9 bases. From the germline V gene, CDR1 is SGHDT and CDR2 is YYEEEE. Spanning cysteine to phenylalanine, the CDR3 consists of 15 amino acids. CDR3 DNA is the only sequence kept; it has 45 bases, read in frame from the first base. In light of the paper, this sample's treatment or condition label describes: live attenuated yellow fever vaccine strain. At every blood-draw timepoint, two biological replicates of bulk PBMCs were collected. A standard Ficoll-Paque protocol was used to isolate PBMCs from peripheral blood. RNA was extracted with TriZol from bulk PBMCs, CD4 and CD8 fractions, and dextramer-positive and dextramer-negative fractions. A remark on this clonotype: There is no known antigen for this receptor. Per-base quality was not reported, and no clone a single base away is much larger than it.

The receptor was isolated from a man between 18 and 29 years old who received the YFV17D yellow fever vaccine. The V and J segments used are TRBV5-6 and TRBJ2-3; too little of a D gene remains to name it. Sequenced here: PBMCs, sampled about 5 days after the first yellow fever vaccination. The sequence in DNA is TGTGCCAGCAGCTTGCGCCCCCTTAGCACAGATACGCAGTATTTT. The resulting protein is CASSLRPLSTDTQYF.